A single sample gave rise to the 16 T cell receptor beta chains below, sequenced in a study of blood T cells in healthy people across ages. It was with a sample-barcoded 5' primer and a J-beta primer mix that a second PCR of about 6 to 12 cycles was run. TCRdb independently ran MiXCR on the 5' RACE reads; one entry per CDR3 protein. The sample carries about 1.4 million distinct CDR3 sequences, around 59% recorded once. Material for sequencing was blood. Source of these receptors: a man younger than 35 in good health.

The chain recombines TRBV3-1 with TRBJ1-2; the D is unclear. Germline V CDR1 and CDR2: LGHDT, YNNKEL (reference sequence). V shed 3 bases and J shed 5 bases, with 10 bases lying between them. The CDR3 contains 13 residues. In DNA, the CDR3 is TGTGCCAGCAGCCACCCCCGGGCATATGGCTACACCTTC. This encodes CASSHPRAYGYTF.

The rearrangement links TRBV7-3 to TRBJ1-4, with D perhaps matching TRBD1 (6 bases). V shed 5 bases and J shed 3 bases, with 16 bases lying between them. Germline V gene sequence: CDR1 SGHTA, CDR2 FQGTGA. The CDR3 is 16 residues long. The CDR3 bases are TGTGCCAGCAGCCTAAACAGGGATAGGGCTAATGAAAAACTGTTTTTT. Translated, it gives CASSLNRDRANEKLFF.

The sample holds a few counts of this clonotype. The CDR3: CSARDTRFYEQYF. CDR3 DNA sequence: TGCAGTGCTAGGGATACTAGATTCTACGAGCAGTACTTC. The chain combines TRBV20-1 with TRBJ2-7; TRBD2 might be the D (5 bases). The CDR3 covers 13 residues. Per germline, CDR1 DFQATT and CDR2 SNEGSKA (reference sequence). Trimming removed 3 bases at V and 3 bases at J, with 12 bases between.

The sample holds a few counts of this clonotype. V gene TRBV6-2 or TRBV6-3 combines with J gene TRBJ1-4, with D unclear. V lost 7 bases, J lost 0 bases, and 9 bases lay in between. The germline CDR1 and CDR2 sequences are MNHEY and SVGEGT. CDR3 length: 14 amino acids. The DNA of the CDR3 is TGTGCCAGCACCTACGTCGCAACTAATGAAAAACTGTTTTTT. Residues: CASTYVATNEKLFF.

DNA for the CDR3: TGCGCCAGCAGGGCAGAAGGCGGGACTAGCACAGATACGCAGTATTTT. Translating gives CASRAEGGTSTDTQYF. V usage is TRBV4-1 and J usage is TRBJ2-3; TRBD2 is a possible D gene (6 bases). V was pared by 6 bases and J by 0 bases, with 16 bases between. CDR1 is MGHRA and CDR2 is YSYEKL in the germline V gene. The CDR3 consists of 16 residues.

The count of this clonotype is one. This sequence joins TRBV15 and TRBJ2-5; D remains unclear. The end of the DNA fits TRBJ2-7 better, so the J call may be wrong. Germline CDR1 reads LNHNV; CDR2 reads YYDKDF (reference sequence). The CDR3 contains 14 residues. CDR3 loop: CATSRDSSYHEQYF. The CDR3 DNA sequence: TGTGCCACCAGCAGAGATTCCTCCTACCACGAGCAGTACTTC.

A few counts support this clonotype. The chain has TRBV14 and TRBJ1-2, with a weak D call TRBD1 (5 bases). The CDR3 extends over 13 amino acids. Germline V gene data show CDR1 as SGHDN and CDR2 as FVKESK. V lost 5 bases to trimming and J lost 2 bases, with 9 bases between them. CDR3 bases: TGTGCCAGCAGCGTGGGACGGAACTATGGCTACACCTTC. This gives the protein CASSVGRNYGYTF.

This clonotype was observed at least ten times. The junction does not match germline at one end; this may be a read error. The chain links TRBV4-1 to TRBJ1-5; 7 positions agree with TRBD1. Germline lookup yields CDR1 MGHRA and CDR2 YSYEKL. The CDR3 consists of 14 residues. DNA for the CDR3: TGTGCCAGCAGCCGAGGACAGGGCAATCAGCCCCAGCATTTT. The encoded protein is CASSRGQGNQPQHF.

The chain joins TRBV21-1 to TRBJ1-2. TRBV21-1 is deemed a pseudogene. CDR3 length: 13 amino acids. The CDR3 loop reads CASSKGISYGYTF. The CDR3 DNA follows: TGTGCCAGCAGCAAAGGGATAAGCTATGGCTACACCTTC.

The genes are TRBV25-1 and TRBJ2-4; 8 bases are a match to TRBD1. The CDR3 has 13 amino acids. CDR1 is MGHDK, CDR2 SYGVNS, per germline. The J segment lost 13 bases and the V segment lost 6 bases, leaving 11 bases of the junction unmatched. Here the CDR3 reads CASSAGGEDGQYF. The DNA for the CDR3 is TGTGCCAGCAGCGCAGGGGGCGAGGACGGGCAGTACTTC.

This clonotype was counted only a few times. This chain links TRBV4-1 with TRBJ2-5; 7 positions agree with TRBD1. V lost 1 base to trimming and J lost 2 bases; unmatched junction nucleotides: 4. Germline CDR1 MGHRA, CDR2 YSYEKL. The length of the CDR3 is 15 residues. CDR3 in DNA: TGCGCCAGCAGCCAAGGAATACAGGGGCAAGAGACCCAGTACTTC. Its protein product is CASSQGIQGQETQYF.

The chain links TRBV4-2 to TRBJ2-4; possibly TRBD2 for D (6 bases). The J call may be faulty, since TRBJ2-7 better matches the DNA end. Looked up from germline, CDR1 is LGHNA and CDR2 is YNFKEQ. The length of the CDR3 is 15 residues. CDR3 DNA sequence: TGTGCCAGCAGCCAAGAACGAGCGGAGGGCTTCGAGCAGTACTTC. Protein product: CASSQERAEGFEQYF.

The gene calls are TRBV29-1 and TRBJ1-4; possible D gene TRBD1, 6 bases. Germline CDR1 SQVTM, CDR2 ANQGSEA. The CDR3 length is 15 residues. The ends were cut back, 7 bases at V and 4 bases at J, with 19 bases in the middle. This chain's CDR3 is CSARGEDSLNEKLFF. CDR3 DNA sequence: TGCAGCGCAAGAGGGGAGGACAGCCTTAATGAAAAACTGTTTTTT.

This clonotype came up a few times. This chain joins TRBV29-1 and TRBJ2-5; D gene uncertain. Per germline, CDR1 SQVTM and CDR2 ANQGSEA. This CDR3 spans 14 amino acids. The V gene lost 6 bases and the J gene lost 1 base, with 15 bases spanning the gap. CDR3 in amino acids: CSVSTRLAQETQYF. The CDR3 DNA reads TGCAGCGTCTCCACCCGACTGGCCCAAGAGACCCAGTACTTC.

V and J are TRBV5-1 and TRBJ2-1; D not resolved. V was cut by 0 bases and J by 4 bases, with 14 bases left in between. The CDR3 is 16 amino acids. The V gene's germline CDR1 is SGHRS and CDR2 YFSETQ. This CDR3 reads CASSLVALTGYNEQFF. For the CDR3, the DNA is TGCGCCAGCAGCTTGGTCGCCCTGACGGGTTACAATGAGCAGTTCTTC.

A note on this clonotype: A read error may account for a junction end that differs from germline. The CDR3 DNA reads as TGTGCCAGCCTCGCTCCAACAGATGCGCAGTATTTT. This translates into CASLAPTDAQYF. This sequence joins TRBV12-3 or TRBV12-4 and TRBJ2-3; no firm D call. The CDR3 has 12 amino acids.